Below, 4 T cell receptor beta chains from the same sample are listed, as sequenced in a study of blood T cells in healthy people across ages. PCR was performed a second time for about 7 to 12 cycles using a sample-barcoded 5' primer and a J-beta primer mix. TCRdb re-analysed the 5' RACE reads in MiXCR, keeping a single row per CDR3 protein. The sample holds 1 million to 1.2 million distinct CDR3 sequences, 35% to 40% seen once. The sequencing sample was made of blood. These receptors were taken from a man aged 18 to 29 in good health.

The chain is built from TRBV28 and TRBJ1-5; D unclear. The CDR3 runs to 15 residues. CDR1 is MDHEN, CDR2 SYDVKM, per germline. The V and J ends lost 7 bases and 3 bases respectively, with 16 bases between them. The CDR3 DNA follows: TGTGCCAGCACCCCAGGCGGACTCACCAATCAGCCCCAGCATTTT. This translates into CASTPGGLTNQPQHF.

On this clonotype itself: This could be a read error, since a much larger clone is one nucleotide away. V is TRBV9 and J is TRBJ2-1; D unresolved. Trimming cost V 2 bases and J 8 bases, with 14 bases left between them. Germline V CDR1 and CDR2: SGDLS, YYNGEE. The CDR3 spans 14 residues. CDR3 protein: CASSVGSVADEQFF. DNA of the CDR3: TGTGCCAGCAGCGTTGGTTCTGTGGCGGATGAGCAGTTCTTC. Full variable domain (outside the CDR3, taken from reference TRBV9 and TRBJ2-1): DSGVTQTPKHLITATGQRVTLRCSPRSGDLSVYWYQQSLDQGLQFLIQYYNGEERAKGNILERFSAQQFPDLHSELNLSSLELGDSALYFCASSVGSVADEQFFGPGTRLTVL.

In its sample, this clonotype was seen many times. V usage is TRBV6-5 and J usage is TRBJ2-1; 8 bases agree with TRBD1. Germline assignment: CDR1 MNHEY and CDR2 SVGAGI. The V gene end was trimmed by 0 bases and the J gene end by 4 bases; junction bases not matched to a gene: 2. CDR3 length: 15 amino acids. Written as DNA, the CDR3 is TGTGCCAGCAGTTACTCGAGGGACAGGTACAATGAGCAGTTCTTC. The encoded protein is CASSYSRDRYNEQFF.

The V gene is TRBV14, the J gene TRBJ2-6; weak D call: TRBD1 (5 bases). The CDR3 length is 15 residues. The V and J ends lost 1 base and 1 base respectively, with 5 bases between them. Germline loops: CDR1 SGHDN, CDR2 FVKESK. This CDR3 is CASSQGQSGANVLTF. In nucleotides, the CDR3 is TGTGCCAGCAGCCAAGGACAGTCTGGGGCCAACGTCCTGACTTTC.